This T cell receptor (beta chain) was captured by sequencing in a study of technical replicates of blood from a handful of donors. Data came from immunoSEQ multiplex PCR; TCRdb stores just in-frame clones and leaves some out. Counted here are around 83,000 clones, just under 95% occurring once; the ten biggest clones make up under 0.5%. Sequencing used T cells isolated from PBMCs. The receptor was isolated from a human donor in good health.

The CDR3 sequence is CAWSVQGTMNTEAFF. The CDR3 DNA reads TGTGCCTGGAGTGTACAGGGAACCATGAACACTGAAGCTTTCTTT. The chain couples TRBV30 to TRBJ1-1; the D gene is possibly TRBD1 (6 bases). The CDR3 loop spans 15 amino acids. Germline loops: CDR1 GTSNPN, CDR2 SVGIG (reference sequence). The V gene lost 0 bases and the J gene lost 0 bases, with 11 bases spanning the gap.